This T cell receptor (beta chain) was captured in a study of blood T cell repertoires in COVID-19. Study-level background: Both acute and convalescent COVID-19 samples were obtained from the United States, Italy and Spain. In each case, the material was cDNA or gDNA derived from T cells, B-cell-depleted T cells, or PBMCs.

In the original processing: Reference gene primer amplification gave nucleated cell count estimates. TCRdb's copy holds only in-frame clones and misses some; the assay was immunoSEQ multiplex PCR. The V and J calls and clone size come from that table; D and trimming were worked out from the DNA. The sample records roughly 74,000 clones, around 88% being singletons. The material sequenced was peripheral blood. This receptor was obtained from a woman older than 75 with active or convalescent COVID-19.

The CDR3 bases are TGTGCCAGCAGCACAGGACACTCCATGAACACTGAAGCTTTCTTT. Encoded protein: CASSTGHSMNTEAFF. This chain connects TRBV5-8 to TRBJ1-1, with a possible D match to TRBD1 (5 bases). CDR3 size: 15 residues. The germline V gene encodes CDR1 SGHTS and CDR2 YDEGEE. Trimming removed 4 bases at V and 0 bases at J, with 13 bases between.